This T cell receptor (beta chain) came from a study of blood T cell repertoires in COVID-19. Study-level background: Nucleic acid was either cDNA or gDNA, and it came from T cells, B-cell-depleted T cells, or PBMCs.

J was trimmed by 5 bases and V by 4 bases; bases with no gene match: 11. CDR1 and CDR2 from the germline V gene are SGHRS and YFSETQ. The CDR3 contains 16 residues. Authors' data handling: How many nucleated cells were present was estimated from reference gene primer amplification. Sequencing was performed with immunoSEQ multiplex PCR; in TCRdb, only in-frame clones are kept and a portion is missing. Clonal size and the V and J genes are those of that table, whereas D and trimming came from the DNA. The sample yields about 160,000 clones, roughly 73% seen once. The specimen sequenced was peripheral blood. The origin of this receptor is a man in his sixties or seventies with acute or convalescent COVID-19. The chain uses TRBV5-1 and TRBJ1-4, with 7 bases aligning to TRBD1. Written as DNA, the CDR3 is TGCGCCAGCAGCGCCGGGACAGTTGCTTGGAATGAAAAACTGTTTTTT. It codes for CASSAGTVAWNEKLFF.